The 19 T cell receptor beta chains listed next were all sequenced from one sample in a study of cytomegalovirus exposure and HLA in healthy donors (dated by TCRdb to the late 2010s). The library relied on the immunoSEQ multiplex PCR assay. A mixture of 60 forward primers for TCR Vbeta segments and 13 reverse primers for TCR Jbeta segments was used in the multiplex PCR. The clones in this table, taken by TCRdb from immuneACCESS, are in-frame only. Not every clone is retained; where verified, under half of the shortfall comes from an unresolved V gene, and the cause of the rest is unknown. This sample is represented by about 160,000 clones; about 80% of them were singletons. The biggest ten clones account for under 2% of the sample. The material sequenced was PBMCs. These receptors were taken from a man aged 35-49 years in good health and CMV-seronegative.

This chain links TRBV30 with TRBJ2-3, with 10 bases fitting TRBD2. V trimming: 6 bases; J trimming: 8 bases; junction bases outside the gene matches: 8. This CDR3 is 13 amino acids long. From germline, CDR1 is GTSNPN and CDR2 SVGIG (reference sequence). This chain's CDR3 is CACPSGRSGTQYF. DNA of the CDR3: TGTGCCTGCCCTAGCGGGAGATCTGGTACGCAGTATTTT.

The chain recombines TRBV27 with TRBJ1-5; D not certain. V lost 6 bases and J lost 0, with 18 bases in between. The V gene's germline CDR1 is MNHEY and CDR2 SMNVEV (reference sequence). This CDR3 is built from 17 residues. CDR3 DNA sequence: TGTGCCAGCAGCTCAAATCCCACAGTGTATAGCAATCAGCCCCAGCATTTT. This codes for CASSSNPTVYSNQPQHF.

The table lists this clone with a count of one. The V call is TRBV6-1, the J call TRBJ2-3, with unresolved D. This CDR3 comprises 15 residues. The V gene lost 3 bases and the J gene lost 1 base, with 11 bases spanning the gap. Germline CDR1 is MNHNS and CDR2 is SASEGT. The CDR3 nucleotides read TGTGCCAGCAGTGAGAAGCGTTTGGGCACAGATACGCAGTATTTT. Translating gives CASSEKRLGTDTQYF.

The genes are TRBV14 and TRBJ2-1; 12 nucleotides line up with TRBD2. Germline V lookup: CDR1 SGHDN, CDR2 FVKESK. This CDR3 comprises 19 residues. After removal of 0 bases from V and 7 bases from J, the junction contained 13 bases not matched to a gene. In DNA form, the CDR3 reads TGTGCCAGCAGCCAAGATCTACGGCTAGCGGGAGGGAGTCGGAATGAGCAGTTCTTC. This encodes CASSQDLRLAGGSRNEQFF.

This clone appeared a single time. The chain combines TRBV10-2 with TRBJ2-5; D remains unclear. The CDR3 extends over 15 amino acids. The germline V gene has CDR1 WSHSY and CDR2 SAAADI. V was shortened by 5 bases and J by 0 bases, with 13 bases between the two germline ends. CDR3 region: CASSPVWRYQETQYF. CDR3 nucleotides: TGCGCCAGCAGTCCTGTCTGGCGGTACCAAGAGACCCAGTACTTC.

V and J are TRBV2 and TRBJ2-7, with 7 bases lining up with TRBD1. The junction had 4 bases not matched to a gene; V was cut back by 6 bases and J by 2 bases. Germline V gene data show CDR1 as SNHLY and CDR2 as FYNNEI. There are 13 residues in the CDR3. CDR3 nucleotide sequence: TGTGCCAGCAGACAACAGGGGCCCTACGAGCAGTACGTC. This gives the protein CASRQQGPYEQYV.

This chain joins TRBV29-1 and TRBJ2-3; possibly TRBD1 for D (6 bases). V was shortened by 1 base and J by 2 bases, with 7 bases between the two germline ends. The CDR3 has 13 amino acids. Looked up from germline, CDR1 is SQVTM and CDR2 is ANQGSEA. The CDR3 bases are TGCAGCGTTGAAGGGACAGCCACAGATACGCAGTATTTT. Translation: CSVEGTATDTQYF.

The V call is TRBV13, the J call TRBJ1-5, with 10 nucleotides matching TRBD1. Per the germline V gene, CDR1 is PRHDT and CDR2 is FYEKMQ (reference sequence). The CDR3 length is 16 residues. V lost 0 bases, J lost 2 bases, and 1 base stayed unmatched. The CDR3 DNA follows: TGTGCCAGCAGCTTAGGCGGGACAGGGGGCAATCAGCCCCAGCATTTT. Translated, it gives CASSLGGTGGNQPQHF.

Here the CDR3 reads CASSSGTGRFDTQYF. For the CDR3, the DNA is TGTGCCAGCAGTTCCGGGACAGGGCGGTTTGATACGCAGTATTTT. The chain links TRBV6-5 to TRBJ2-3; TRBD1 matches at 9 bases. Germline V gene lookup returns CDR1 MNHEY and CDR2 SVGAGI. The CDR3 has 15 residues. The V and J ends lost 4 bases and 6 bases, in that order; junction bases with no gene match: 8.

V is TRBV7-2 and J is TRBJ2-2; possible D gene TRBD1, 6 bases. V was cut by 3 bases and J by 4 bases, with 15 bases left in between. From germline, CDR1 is SGHTA and CDR2 FQGNSA. This CDR3 has 16 amino acids. The CDR3 DNA follows: TGTGCCAGCAGCTTGGGGCCCAGGGGCGGCACCGGGGAGCTGTTTTTT. It specifies CASSLGPRGGTGELFF.

V gene TRBV10-1 combines with J gene TRBJ1-6; D is uncertain. Trimming stripped 5 bases from V and 5 bases from J, with 16 bases between. Germline V CDR1 and CDR2: WNHNN, SYGVQD (reference sequence). The CDR3 has 16 residues. CDR3 in amino acids: CASSTPGNTDNSPLHF. The CDR3 bases are TGCGCCAGCAGTACCCCCGGGAACACAGATAATTCACCCCTCCACTTT.

In this sample, this clone turned up once. The chain links TRBV11-2 to TRBJ1-3, with TRBD1 as a possible D gene (5 bases). Deletions cut 5 bases from V and 1 base from J, with 12 bases between. Germline CDR1 is SGHAT and CDR2 is FQNNGV. The CDR3 is made up of 15 amino acids. The CDR3 loop is CASSRDRSSGNTIYF. The CDR3 DNA reads TGTGCCAGCAGCCGTGACAGATCATCTGGAAACACCATATATTTT.

This chain joins TRBV1 and TRBJ2-3; TRBD2 is taken as the D call from the table, unchecked against the DNA. TRBV1 counts as a pseudogene. CDR3 length equals 16 residues. The CDR3 loop reads CTSSRQTTSRTDTQYF. In DNA form, the CDR3 reads TGCACCAGCAGCCGCCAGACTACCTCGCGCACAGATACGCAGTATTTT.

This clone was seen a handful of times. The chain is built from TRBV5-1 and TRBJ1-1; 7 nucleotides agree with TRBD1. CDR3 length: 16 residues. Trimming cost V 3 bases and J 0 bases; bases outside gene matches: 8. Per the germline V gene, CDR1 is SGHRS and CDR2 is YFSETQ. CDR3 sequence reads: CASSYYSGQLNTEAFF. For the CDR3, the DNA is TGCGCCAGCAGCTATTATTCGGGACAGTTGAACACTGAAGCTTTCTTT.

The CDR3 reads CASSLYGKDGGYTF. CDR3 DNA: TGCGCCAGCAGCTTGTACGGGAAAGATGGAGGCTACACCTTC. V and J are TRBV5-1 and TRBJ1-2; D is ambiguous. The CDR3 sequence is 14 residues long. The V gene lost 1 base and the J gene lost 8 bases, with 15 bases spanning the gap. CDR1 and CDR2 from the germline V gene are SGHRS and YFSETQ.

The chain recombines TRBV28 with TRBJ2-3; D perhaps matches TRBD2 (5 bases). Trimming removed 11 bases from V and 2 bases from J, with 14 bases in between. Germline V gene lookup returns CDR1 MDHEN and CDR2 SYDVKM. The CDR3 has 13 amino acids. The CDR3 protein is CAGGEGNTDTQYF. The CDR3 DNA reads as TGTGCCGGTGGCGAGGGCAACACAGATACGCAGTATTTT.

This chain connects TRBV28 to TRBJ1-3; unclear D gene. The germline gives CDR1 MDHEN, CDR2 SYDVKM. V was shortened by 3 bases and J by 4 bases, with 7 bases between the two germline ends. CDR3 size: 13 residues. Written as DNA, the CDR3 is TGTGCCAGCAGTTTCCAATCCGGAAACACCATATATTTT. It yields the protein CASSFQSGNTIYF.

The V call is TRBV11-1, the J call TRBJ1-2; a weak D match, TRBD1 (6 bases). CDR1 and CDR2 (germline): SGHAT, FQDESV (reference sequence). V was pared by 5 bases and J by 8 bases, with 15 bases between. The CDR3 length is 13 residues. DNA for the CDR3: TGTGCCAGCAGCCCTATTCTACAGGGCGGCTACACCTTC. Its protein is CASSPILQGGYTF. The full variable domain, in which reference TRBV11-1 and TRBJ1-2 provide the parts outside the CDR3, is EAEVAQSPRYKITEKSQAVAFWCDPISGHATLYWYRQILGQGPELLVQFQDESVVDDSQLPKDRFSAERLKGVDSTLKIQPAELGDSAMYLCASSPILQGGYTFGSGTRLTVV.

Points on this clone: Other DNA sequences in the same sample also yield this CDR3. The V and J genes are TRBV28 and TRBJ1-2; no firm D call. This CDR3 spans 16 amino acids. Germline-derived CDR1 and CDR2 are MDHEN and SYDVKM. V lost 2 bases to trimming and J lost 6 bases, with 19 bases between them. CDR3 nucleotide sequence: TGTGCCAGCAGTTTACCCCCCCATGCCACGGCGGATGGCTACACCTTC. The encoded protein is CASSLPPHATADGYTF.